This TCR beta chain is from a study of blood T cells in healthy people across ages. Study information: The template switching approach captured approximately one barcoded beta molecule for every two T cells. Whole-study findings and limits: In older individuals, TCR beta diversity per million T cells was lower, falling roughly linearly with age.

PCR was performed a second time for about 6 to 11 cycles using a sample-barcoded 5' primer and a J-beta primer mix. TCRdb itself ran the 5' RACE reads through MiXCR, one entry per CDR3 protein. Of roughly 1,800,000 distinct CDR3 sequences in the sample, 49% were seen once. This clonotype was picked up a small number of times. Its antigen is not identified. This clonotype was sampled from a woman aged 40 to 50 in good health. The material sequenced was blood.

The chain's CDR3 is CASSPGQGTNEQFF. The CDR3 DNA reads as TGCGCCAGCAGTCCGGGACAGGGTACAAATGAGCAGTTCTTC. The chain uses TRBV4-3 and TRBJ2-1; 9 bases map to TRBD1. Germline V gene data show CDR1 as LGHNA and CDR2 as YSLEER. The CDR3 has 14 amino acids. V was clipped by 6 bases and J by 7 bases; unmatched bases: 7.